This paragraph covers one TCR beta chain sequence. The antigen remains unidentified. The sample's treatment: roughly 18 received Ad26.COV2.S at low or high dose, single or two shots; about 5 received placebo; per-sample allocation not given. Sample collection was performed on day 63 after the first vaccine or placebo injection. These data originate in a study of Ad26.COV2.S vaccination and SARS-CoV-2 variants. Study-level findings and limits: Measurements of TCR breadth and depth may have given underestimates of the total T cell responses.

The data were produced by immunoSEQ multiplex PCR, yet TCRdb's version contains in-frame clones alone and is incomplete. Of hundreds of thousands of clones listed, 89% were seen once; the top ten hold approximately 1.5%. The specimen comprised peripheral blood, sampled in a trial of Ad26.COV2.S vaccine versus placebo. The origin of this receptor is a person aged 18-65 years who received the Ad26.COV2.S COVID-19 vaccine or a placebo.

Here the CDR3 reads CAWSSPGQALTDTQYF. The CDR3 DNA is TGTGCCTGGAGTAGTCCAGGACAGGCCCTCACAGATACGCAGTATTTT. The chain carries TRBV30 and TRBJ2-3, with 7 positions matching TRBD1. Per the germline V gene, CDR1 is GTSNPN and CDR2 is SVGIG (reference sequence). V shed 2 bases, J shed 2 bases, and the junction held 10 bases outside the gene matches. The length of the CDR3 is 16 residues.